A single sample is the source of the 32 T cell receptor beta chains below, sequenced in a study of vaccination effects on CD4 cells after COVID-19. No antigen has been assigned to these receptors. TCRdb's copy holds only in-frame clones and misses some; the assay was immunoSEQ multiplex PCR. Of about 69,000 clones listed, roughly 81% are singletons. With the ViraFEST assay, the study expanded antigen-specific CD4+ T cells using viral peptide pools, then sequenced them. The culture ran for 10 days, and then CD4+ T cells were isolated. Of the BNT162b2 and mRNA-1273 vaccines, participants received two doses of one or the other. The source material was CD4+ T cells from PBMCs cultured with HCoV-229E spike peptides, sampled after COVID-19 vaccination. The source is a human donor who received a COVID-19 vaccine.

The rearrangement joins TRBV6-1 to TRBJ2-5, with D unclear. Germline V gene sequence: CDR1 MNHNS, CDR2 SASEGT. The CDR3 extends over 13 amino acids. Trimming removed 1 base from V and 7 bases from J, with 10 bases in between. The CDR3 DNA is TGTGCCAGCAGTGAAGACGGGCTACGGACCCAGTACTTC. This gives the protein CASSEDGLRTQYF.

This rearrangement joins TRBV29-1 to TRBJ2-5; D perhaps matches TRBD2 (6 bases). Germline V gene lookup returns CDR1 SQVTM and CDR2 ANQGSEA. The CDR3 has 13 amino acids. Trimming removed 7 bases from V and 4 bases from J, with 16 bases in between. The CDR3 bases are TGCAGCGAGCGGCGGGGAGATGGAGAGACCCAGTACTTC. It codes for CSERRGDGETQYF. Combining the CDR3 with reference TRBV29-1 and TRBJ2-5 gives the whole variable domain SAVISQKPSRDICQRGTSLTIQCQVDSQVTMMFWYRQQPGQSLTLIATANQGSEATYESGFVIDKFPISRPNLTFSTLTVSNMSPEDSSIYLCSERRGDGETQYFGPGTRLLVL.

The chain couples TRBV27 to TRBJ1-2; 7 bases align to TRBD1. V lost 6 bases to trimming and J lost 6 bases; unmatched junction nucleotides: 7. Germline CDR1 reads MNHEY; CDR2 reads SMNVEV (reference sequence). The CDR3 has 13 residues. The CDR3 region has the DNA TGTGCCAGCAGGGAGGGGACAGTTAATGGCTACACCTTC. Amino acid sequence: CASREGTVNGYTF.

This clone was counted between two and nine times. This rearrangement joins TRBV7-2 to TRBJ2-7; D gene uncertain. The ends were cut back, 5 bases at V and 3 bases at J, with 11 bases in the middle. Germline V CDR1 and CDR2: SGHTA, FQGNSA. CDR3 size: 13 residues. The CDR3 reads CASSLGRNYEQYV. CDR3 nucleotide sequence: TGTGCCAGCAGCCTAGGGCGGAACTACGAGCAGTACGTC.

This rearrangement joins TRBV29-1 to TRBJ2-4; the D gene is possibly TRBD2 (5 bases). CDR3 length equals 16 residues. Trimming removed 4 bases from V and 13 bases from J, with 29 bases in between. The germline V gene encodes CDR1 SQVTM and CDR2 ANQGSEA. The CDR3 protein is CSVVTSVDIGVEVQYF. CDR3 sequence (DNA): TGCAGCGTTGTTACGTCGGTTGATATCGGGGTGGAAGTACAGTACTTC.

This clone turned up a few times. In DNA, the CDR3 is TGTGCCAGCAGCCCATTAGGGGGGACCTCTGGAAACACCATATATTTT. It codes for CASSPLGGTSGNTIYF. The chain couples TRBV5-6 to TRBJ1-3, with D possibly being TRBD1 (6 bases). Germline CDR1 reads SGHDT; CDR2 reads YYEEEE. V was trimmed by 4 bases and J by 0 bases, leaving 14 bases between them. The CDR3 extends over 16 amino acids.

CDR3 region: CASSLTSTGELFF. CDR3 sequence (DNA): TGTGCCAGCAGCCTAACTTCCACCGGGGAGCTGTTTTTT. V usage is TRBV3-1 (or the pseudogene TRBV3-2) and J usage is TRBJ2-2; no reliable D call. V shed 4 bases and J shed 4 bases, with 7 bases lying between them. CDR1 and CDR2 from the germline V gene are LGHDT and YNNKEL (reference sequence). The CDR3 is 13 residues long.

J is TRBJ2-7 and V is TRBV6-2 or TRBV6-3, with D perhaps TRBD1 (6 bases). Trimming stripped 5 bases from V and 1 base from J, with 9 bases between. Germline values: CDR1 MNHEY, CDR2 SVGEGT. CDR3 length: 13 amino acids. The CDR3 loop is CASSLTGSYEQYV. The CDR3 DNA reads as TGTGCCAGCAGTCTTACAGGGTCCTACGAGCAGTACGTC.

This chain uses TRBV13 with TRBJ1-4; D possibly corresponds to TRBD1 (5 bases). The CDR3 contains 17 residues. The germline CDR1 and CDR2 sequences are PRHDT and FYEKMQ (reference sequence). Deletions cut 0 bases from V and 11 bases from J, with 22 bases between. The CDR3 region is CASSLGRPGLLLGKLFF. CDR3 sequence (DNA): TGTGCCAGCAGCTTAGGGCGGCCGGGACTCCTTTTGGGGAAACTGTTTTTT.

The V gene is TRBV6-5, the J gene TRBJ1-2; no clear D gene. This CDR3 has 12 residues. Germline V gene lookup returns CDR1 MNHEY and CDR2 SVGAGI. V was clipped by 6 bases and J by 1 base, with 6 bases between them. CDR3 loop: CASSPDNYGYTF. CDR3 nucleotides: TGTGCCAGCAGCCCCGATAACTATGGCTACACCTTC.

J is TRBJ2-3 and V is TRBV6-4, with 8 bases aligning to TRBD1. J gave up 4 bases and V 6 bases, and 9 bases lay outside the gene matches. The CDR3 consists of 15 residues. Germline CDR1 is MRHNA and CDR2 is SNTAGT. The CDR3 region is CASSVRDRSSDTQYF. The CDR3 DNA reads TGTGCCAGCAGCGTACGGGACAGGTCCTCAGATACGCAGTATTTT.

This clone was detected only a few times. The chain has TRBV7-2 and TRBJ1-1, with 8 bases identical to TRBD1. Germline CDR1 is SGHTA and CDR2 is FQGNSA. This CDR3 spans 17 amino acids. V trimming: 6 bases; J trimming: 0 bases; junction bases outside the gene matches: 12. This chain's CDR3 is CASRPRTGQNMNTEAFF. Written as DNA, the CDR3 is TGTGCCAGCAGACCTCGGACAGGGCAAAACATGAACACTGAAGCTTTCTTT.

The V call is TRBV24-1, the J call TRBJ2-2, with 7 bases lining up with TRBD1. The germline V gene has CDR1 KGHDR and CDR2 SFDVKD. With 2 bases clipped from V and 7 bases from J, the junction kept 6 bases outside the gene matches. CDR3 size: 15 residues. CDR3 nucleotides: TGTGCCACCAGTGATTCGAGGGGGCCCGACGGGGAGCTGTTTTTT. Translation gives CATSDSRGPDGELFF.

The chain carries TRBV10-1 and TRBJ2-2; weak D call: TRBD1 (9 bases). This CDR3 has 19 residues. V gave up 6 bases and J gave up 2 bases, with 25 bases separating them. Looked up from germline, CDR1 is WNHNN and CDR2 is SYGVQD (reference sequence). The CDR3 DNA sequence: TGCGCCAGCAGATCCGGGACAGGGCAGAGCGGGGGAAACACCGGGGAGCTGTTTTTT. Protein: CASRSGTGQSGGNTGELFF.

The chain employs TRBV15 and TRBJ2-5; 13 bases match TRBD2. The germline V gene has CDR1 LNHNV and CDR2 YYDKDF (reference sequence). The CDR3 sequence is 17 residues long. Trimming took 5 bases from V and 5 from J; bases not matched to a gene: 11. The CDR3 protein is CATSVGLAGVGSETQYF. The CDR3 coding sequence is TGTGCCACCAGCGTAGGACTAGCGGGGGTTGGGAGCGAGACCCAGTACTTC. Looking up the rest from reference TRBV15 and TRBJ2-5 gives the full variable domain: DAMVIQNPRYQVTQFGKPVTLSCSQTLNHNVMYWYQQKSSQAPKLLFHYYDKDFNNEADTPDNFQSRRPNTSFCFLDIRSPGLGDTAMYLCATSVGLAGVGSETQYFGPGTRLLVL.

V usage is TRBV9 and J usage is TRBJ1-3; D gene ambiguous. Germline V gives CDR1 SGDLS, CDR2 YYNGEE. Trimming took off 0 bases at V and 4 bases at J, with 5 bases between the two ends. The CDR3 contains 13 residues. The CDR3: CASSVDQGNTIYF. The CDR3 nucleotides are TGTGCCAGCAGCGTAGATCAAGGAAACACCATATATTTT.

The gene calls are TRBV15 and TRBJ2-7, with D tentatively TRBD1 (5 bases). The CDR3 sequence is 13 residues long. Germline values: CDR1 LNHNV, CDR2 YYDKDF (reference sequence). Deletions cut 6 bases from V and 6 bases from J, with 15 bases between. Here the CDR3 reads CATRTPRAPEQYV. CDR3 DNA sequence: TGTGCCACCAGAACACCCAGGGCGCCCGAGCAGTACGTC.

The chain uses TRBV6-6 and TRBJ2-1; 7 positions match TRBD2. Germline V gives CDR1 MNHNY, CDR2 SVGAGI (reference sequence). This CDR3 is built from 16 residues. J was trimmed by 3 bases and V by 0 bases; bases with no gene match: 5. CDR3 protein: CASSYSTRGVYNEQFF. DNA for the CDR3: TGTGCCAGCAGTTACTCGACACGGGGGGTCTACAATGAGCAGTTCTTC.

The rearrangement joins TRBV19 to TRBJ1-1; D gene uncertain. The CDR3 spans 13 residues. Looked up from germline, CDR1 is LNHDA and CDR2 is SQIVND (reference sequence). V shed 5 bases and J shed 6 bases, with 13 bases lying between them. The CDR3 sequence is CASSSYVTAEAFF. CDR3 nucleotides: TGTGCCAGTAGTTCGTATGTCACAGCTGAAGCTTTCTTT. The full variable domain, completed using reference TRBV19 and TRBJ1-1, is DGGITQSPKYLFRKEGQNVTLSCEQNLNHDAMYWYRQDPGQGLRLIYYSQIVNDFQKGDIAEGYSVSREKKESFPLTVTSAQKNPTAFYLCASSSYVTAEAFFGQGTRLTVV.

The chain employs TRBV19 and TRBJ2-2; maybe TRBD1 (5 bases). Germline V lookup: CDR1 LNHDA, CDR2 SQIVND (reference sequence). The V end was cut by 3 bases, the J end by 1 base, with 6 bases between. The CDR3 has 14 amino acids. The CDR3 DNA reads TGTGCCAGTAGTATTACAGGGAACACCGGGGAGCTGTTTTTT. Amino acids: CASSITGNTGELFF.

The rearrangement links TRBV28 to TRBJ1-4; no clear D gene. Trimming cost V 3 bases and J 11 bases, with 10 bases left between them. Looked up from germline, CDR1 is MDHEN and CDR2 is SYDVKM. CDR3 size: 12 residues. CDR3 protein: CASSFFTDKLFF. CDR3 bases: TGTGCCAGCAGTTTTTTTACAGATAAACTGTTTTTT.

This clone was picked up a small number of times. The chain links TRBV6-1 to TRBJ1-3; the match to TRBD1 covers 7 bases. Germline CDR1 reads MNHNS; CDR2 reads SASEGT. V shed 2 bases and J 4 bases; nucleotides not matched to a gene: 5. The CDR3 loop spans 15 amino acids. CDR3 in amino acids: CASSETRGWGNTIYF. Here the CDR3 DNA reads TGTGCCAGCAGTGAAACCAGGGGGTGGGGAAACACCATATATTTT.

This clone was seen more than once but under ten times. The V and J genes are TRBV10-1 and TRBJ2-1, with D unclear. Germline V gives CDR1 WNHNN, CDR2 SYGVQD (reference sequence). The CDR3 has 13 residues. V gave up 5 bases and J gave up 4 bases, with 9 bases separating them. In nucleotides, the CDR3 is TGCGCCAGCAGTTTAGTTGCTTACAATGAGCAGTTCTTC. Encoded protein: CASSLVAYNEQFF.

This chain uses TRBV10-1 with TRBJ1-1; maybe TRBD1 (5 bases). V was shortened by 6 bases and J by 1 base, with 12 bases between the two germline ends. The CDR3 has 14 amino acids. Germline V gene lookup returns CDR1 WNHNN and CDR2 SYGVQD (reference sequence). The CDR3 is CASRGGRGNTEAFF. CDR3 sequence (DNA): TGCGCCAGCAGGGGGGGTAGGGGGAACACTGAAGCTTTCTTT.

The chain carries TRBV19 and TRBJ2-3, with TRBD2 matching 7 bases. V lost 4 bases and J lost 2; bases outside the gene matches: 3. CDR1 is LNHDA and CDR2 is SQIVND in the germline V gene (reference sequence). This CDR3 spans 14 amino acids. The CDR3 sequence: CASSTGTTTDTQYF. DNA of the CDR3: TGTGCCAGTAGTACGGGGACTACCACAGATACGCAGTATTTT.

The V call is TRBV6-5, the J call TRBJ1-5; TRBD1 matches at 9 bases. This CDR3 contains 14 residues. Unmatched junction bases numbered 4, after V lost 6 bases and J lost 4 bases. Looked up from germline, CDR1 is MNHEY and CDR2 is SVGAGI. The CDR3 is CASSVGQGNQPQHF. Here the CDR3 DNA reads TGTGCCAGCAGCGTGGGACAGGGTAATCAGCCCCAGCATTTT.

Here the CDR3 DNA reads TGTGCCAGCAGTCCTAGAGGGGTTGGCAGGGATGACGAGCAGTACGTC. This codes for CASSPRGVGRDDEQYV. The gene calls are TRBV27 and TRBJ2-7; D is perhaps TRBD1 or TRBD2 (5 bases each). Germline V lookup: CDR1 MNHEY, CDR2 SMNVEV (reference sequence). Trimming took 5 bases from V and 5 from J, leaving 22 bases between them. This CDR3 comprises 16 residues.

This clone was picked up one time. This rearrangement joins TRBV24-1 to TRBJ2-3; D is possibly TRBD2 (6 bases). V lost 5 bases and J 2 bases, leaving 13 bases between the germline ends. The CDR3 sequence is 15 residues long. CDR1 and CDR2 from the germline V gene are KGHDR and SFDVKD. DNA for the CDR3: TGTGCCACCAGTGCAGCGGGCGTCCCCACAGATACGCAGTATTTT. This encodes CATSAAGVPTDTQYF.

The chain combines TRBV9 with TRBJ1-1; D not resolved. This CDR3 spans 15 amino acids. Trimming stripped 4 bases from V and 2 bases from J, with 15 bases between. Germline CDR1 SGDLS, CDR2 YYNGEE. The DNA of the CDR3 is TGTGCCAGCAGCCCCCCGTCGCCAACAAACACTGAAGCTTTCTTT. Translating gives CASSPPSPTNTEAFF.

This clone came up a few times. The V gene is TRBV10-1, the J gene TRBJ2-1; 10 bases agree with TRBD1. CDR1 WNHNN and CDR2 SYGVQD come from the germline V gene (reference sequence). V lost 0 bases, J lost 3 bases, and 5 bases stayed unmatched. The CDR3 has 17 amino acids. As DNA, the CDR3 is TGCGCCAGCAGTGAGTCTATCGGGACAGGGGTCTACAATGAGCAGTTCTTC. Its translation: CASSESIGTGVYNEQFF.

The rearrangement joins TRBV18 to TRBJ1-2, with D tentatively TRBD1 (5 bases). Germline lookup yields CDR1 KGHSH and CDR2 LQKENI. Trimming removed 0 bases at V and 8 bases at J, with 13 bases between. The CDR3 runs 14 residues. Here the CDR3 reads CASSPPAGMRGYTF. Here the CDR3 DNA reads TGTGCCAGCTCACCACCCGCAGGGATGAGAGGCTACACCTTC.

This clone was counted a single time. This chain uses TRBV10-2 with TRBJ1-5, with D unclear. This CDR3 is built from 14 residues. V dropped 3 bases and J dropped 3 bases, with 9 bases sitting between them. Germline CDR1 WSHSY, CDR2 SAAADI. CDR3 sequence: CASSEGQINQPQHF. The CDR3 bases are TGCGCCAGCAGTGAAGGGCAAATCAATCAGCCCCAGCATTTT.